The 16 T cell receptor beta chains below all came from one sample that was sequenced in a study of beta chain features in type 1 diabetes. As every portion of the isolated RNA was reverse transcribed, the sequencing read expressed TCRB transcripts. Some clones are missing from TCRdb's copy, which holds only in-frame ones; the method was immunoSEQ multiplex PCR. The sample includes 200,000 to 300,000 clones, around 14% of them seen just once. The source material was naive CD4+ T cells from blood. These receptor sequences come from a woman between 40 and 50 years old in good health.

The genes are TRBV28 and TRBJ1-2; TRBD1 matches at 7 bases. V lost 6 bases to trimming and J lost 8 bases; unmatched junction nucleotides: 9. The CDR3 loop spans 13 amino acids. Germline loops: CDR1 MDHEN, CDR2 SYDVKM. The CDR3 region has the DNA TGTGCCAGCAGCCCCATGAAGGACAGGGGCTACACCTTC. Translating gives CASSPMKDRGYTF.

V usage is TRBV5-1 and J usage is TRBJ1-2; D is unclear. Trimming took off 2 bases at V and 0 bases at J, with 14 bases between the two ends. The CDR3 contains 16 residues. Germline values: CDR1 SGHRS, CDR2 YFSETQ. The CDR3 spells CASSLQPVGANYGYTF. CDR3 nucleotide sequence: TGCGCCAGCAGCTTACAACCTGTCGGAGCTAACTATGGCTACACCTTC.

In its sample, this clone was seen a few times. The V gene is TRBV5-4, the J gene TRBJ2-3; D perhaps matches TRBD2 (5 bases). The length of the CDR3 is 15 residues. The V gene's germline CDR1 is SGHNT and CDR2 YYREEE (reference sequence). The ends were cut back, 3 bases at V and 12 bases at J, with 23 bases in the middle. The DNA for the CDR3 is TGTGCCAGCAGCTCCTGGGTGGCGGAGGCCCTGCCCCAGTATTTT. Protein sequence: CASSSWVAEALPQYF. Based on the CDR3 plus reference TRBV5-4 and TRBJ2-3, the full variable domain is ETGVTQSPTHLIKTRGQQVTLRCSSQSGHNTVSWYQQALGQGPQFIFQYYREEENGRGNFPPRFSGLQFPNYSSELNVNALELDDSALYLCASSSWVAEALPQYFGPGTRLTVL.

To note about this clone: The junction departs from germline at one end; a sequencing error may be responsible. The genes are TRBV7-7 and TRBJ2-2; 9 nucleotides line up with TRBD2. Germline V gene data show CDR1 as SSHAT and CDR2 as FNYEAQ (reference sequence). The length of the CDR3 is 17 residues. The CDR3 nucleotides are TGTGCTAGCAGCCCCTCGGGGCGGGGGGGCTCCCCCGGGGAGCTGTTTTTT. Its protein is CASSPSGRGGSPGELFF.

J is TRBJ1-2 and V is TRBV7-6, with TRBD1 as a possible D gene (6 bases). Germline V lookup: CDR1 SGHVS, CDR2 FNYEAQ. The CDR3 extends over 13 amino acids. V dropped 5 bases and J dropped 5 bases, with 12 bases sitting between them. The CDR3: CASSPIRGYGYTF. CDR3 in DNA: TGTGCCAGCAGCCCCATCAGGGGATATGGCTACACCTTC.

V is TRBV5-1 and J is TRBJ2-1, with TRBD1 identical over 10 bases. The CDR3 length is 16 residues. The V segment lost 0 bases and the J segment 4 bases; nucleotides outside the gene matches: 4. The V gene's germline CDR1 is SGHRS and CDR2 YFSETQ. The CDR3, as DNA: TGCGCCAGCAGCTTGGGGGGGACAGGGGCGTACAATGAGCAGTTCTTC. Translating gives CASSLGGTGAYNEQFF. The full variable domain, in which reference TRBV5-1 and TRBJ2-1 provide the parts outside the CDR3, is KAGVTQTPRYLIKTRGQQVTLSCSPISGHRSVSWYQQTPGQGLQFLFEYFSETQRNKGNFPGRFSGRQFSNSRSEMNVSTLELGDSALYLCASSLGGTGAYNEQFFGPGTRLTVL.

This chain joins TRBV19 and TRBJ1-2; possible D gene TRBD1, 5 bases. The CDR3 is 14 amino acids. Trimming left V 3 bases short and J 2 bases short, with 10 bases between. Germline loops: CDR1 LNHDA, CDR2 SQIVND (reference sequence). The CDR3 nucleotides are TGTGCCAGTAGTATGGTGGCAGGGAACTATGGCTACACCTTC. It encodes CASSMVAGNYGYTF.

This chain links TRBV7-9 with TRBJ1-2; possible D gene TRBD1, 5 bases. V lost 2 bases to trimming and J lost 3 bases, with 16 bases between them. CDR1 is SEHNR, CDR2 FQNEAQ, per germline (reference sequence). CDR3 length equals 16 residues. Written as DNA, the CDR3 is TGTGCCAGCAGCTTACTGGCGGGGCTAGTGGACTATGGCTACACCTTC. Protein product: CASSLLAGLVDYGYTF.

In this sample, this clone turned up once. A read error may be the cause here, since a much bigger clone is one base away. The chain uses TRBV6-5 and TRBJ2-6, with TRBD2 matching over 7 bases. Germline CDR1 and CDR2: MNHEY and SVGAGI. CDR3 length: 15 residues. V shed 5 bases and J 2 bases; nucleotides not matched to a gene: 3. CDR3 region: CASSPRGAGANVLTF. CDR3 nucleotide sequence: TGTGCCAGCAGTCCCCGGGGGGCTGGGGCCAACGTCCTGACTTTC.

This clone was recorded a few times. This chain uses TRBV5-1 with TRBJ2-3; D not resolved. The CDR3 sequence is 13 residues long. The germline CDR1 and CDR2 sequences are SGHRS and YFSETQ. V was trimmed by 4 bases and J by 6 bases, leaving 12 bases between them. The CDR3 is CASSESNSDTQYF. The CDR3 DNA reads as TGCGCCAGCAGCGAGAGTAATTCCGATACGCAGTATTTT.

This clone has only a few counts. V and J are TRBV5-1 and TRBJ1-1, with 8 nucleotides matching TRBD1. The CDR3 runs 15 residues. V was pared by 5 bases and J by 3 bases, with 9 bases of the junction left unmatched. Germline V gene data show CDR1 as SGHRS and CDR2 as YFSETQ. The CDR3 protein is CASRKIDRGDTEAFF. DNA of the CDR3: TGCGCCAGCAGGAAAATCGACAGGGGTGACACTGAAGCTTTCTTT.

The table lists this clone with a few counts. The chain has TRBV6-5 and TRBJ2-7, with TRBD2 identical over 8 bases. This CDR3 spans 16 amino acids. Germline lookup yields CDR1 MNHEY and CDR2 SVGAGI. V trimming: 0 bases; J trimming: 3 bases; junction bases outside the gene matches: 7. The CDR3 DNA reads as TGTGCCAGCAGTTACTCTAGTGGCGGGGGGTTCTACGAGCAGTACTTC. It specifies CASSYSSGGGFYEQYF.

The chain is built from TRBV7-8 and TRBJ2-5; a possible D gene is TRBD1 (5 bases). With 1 base removed from V and 5 bases from J, the gap between germline ends came to 26 bases. CDR1 SGHVS and CDR2 FQNEAQ come from the germline V gene. CDR3 length equals 19 residues. For the CDR3, the DNA is TGTGCCAGCAGCTTAGACTCAGGGTCCCTACTCTTTCGGAACGAGACCCAGTACTTC. This encodes CASSLDSGSLLFRNETQYF.

This clone was observed a few times. V and J are TRBV2 and TRBJ2-5; D may be TRBD1 (6 bases). The CDR3 is made up of 13 amino acids. Germline CDR1 and CDR2: SNHLY and FYNNEI. The germline V and J ends were trimmed by 5 bases and 5 bases, with 12 bases remaining between them. CDR3 sequence: CASSKDRSETQYF. The CDR3 DNA reads TGTGCCAGCAGTAAAGACAGGAGTGAGACCCAGTACTTC. The full variable domain, with the rest looked up from reference TRBV2 and TRBJ2-5, is EPEVTQTPSHQVTQMGQEVILRCVPISNHLYFYWYRQILGQKVEFLVSFYNNEISEKSEIFDDQFSVERPDGSNFTLKIRSTKLEDSAMYFCASSKDRSETQYFGPGTRLLVL.

V and J are TRBV5-1 and TRBJ2-5; 10 positions agree with TRBD1. The germline gives CDR1 SGHRS, CDR2 YFSETQ. J lost 5 bases, V lost 4 bases, and 8 bases had no gene match. This CDR3 is built from 15 residues. The CDR3 here is CASSTGTGDIETQYF. The CDR3 coding sequence is TGCGCCAGCAGCACCGGGACAGGGGATATCGAGACCCAGTACTTC.

This clone occurred a few times. The chain couples TRBV15 to TRBJ1-3; 10 nucleotides match TRBD1. Germline V lookup: CDR1 LNHNV, CDR2 YYDKDF (reference sequence). Losses at the gene ends were 5 bases for V and 0 bases for J; bases not matched to a gene: 7. The CDR3 spans 17 residues. The CDR3 DNA reads TGTGCCACCAGCCATGGGGGACAGGGGATCTCTGGAAACACCATATATTTT. The encoded protein is CATSHGGQGISGNTIYF.